The 32 T cell receptor beta chains below come from one sample, sequenced in a study of blood T cells in healthy people across ages. PCR was performed a second time for roughly 7 to 11 cycles using a sample-barcoded 5' primer and a J-beta primer mix. TCRdb re-analysed the 5' RACE reads in MiXCR, keeping a single row per CDR3 protein. The profile shows approximately 2,000,000 distinct CDR3 sequences, roughly two fifths of them singletons. Sequencing used blood. These receptors were taken from a human donor in good health.

The V gene is TRBV7-8, the J gene TRBJ2-5; D is unresolved. The V and J ends lost 5 bases and 4 bases respectively, with 14 bases between them. The germline gives CDR1 SGHVS, CDR2 FQNEAQ. The CDR3 consists of 14 residues. The CDR3 coding sequence is TGTGCCAGCAGCATACCGACTGGAATAGAGACCCAGTACTTC. Its protein is CASSIPTGIETQYF.

In its sample, this clonotype was seen once. The chain carries TRBV4-2 and TRBJ2-7; a weak D match, TRBD1 (6 bases). CDR1 is LGHNA and CDR2 is YNFKEQ in the germline V gene. Trimming cost V 1 base and J 0 bases, with 19 bases left between them. CDR3 size: 18 residues. This CDR3 reads CASSQVSGRGYFSYEQYF. The CDR3, as DNA: TGTGCCAGCAGCCAAGTTTCCGGCAGGGGCTATTTCTCCTACGAGCAGTACTTC.

Notes on this clonotype: Sequence at one end of the junction differs from germline and may be a read error. This sequence joins TRBV29-1 and TRBJ1-2, with TRBD1 as a possible D gene (6 bases). The CDR3 loop spans 15 amino acids. CDR1 SQVTM and CDR2 ANQGSEA come from the germline V gene. CDR3 nucleotide sequence: TGCAGCGGTGAACCACAGGGTCAGTTTGGGTATGGCTACGCCTTC. This codes for CSGEPQGQFGYGYAF.

With respect to this clonotype: A much larger clone lies a single base off, so this may be a read error. V usage is TRBV4-3 and J usage is TRBJ2-5; 8 nucleotides agree with TRBD2. The CDR3 is 18 residues long. J gave up 1 base and V 1 base, and 11 bases lay outside the gene matches. Germline CDR1 LGHNA, CDR2 YSLEER. The CDR3 DNA is TGCGCCAGCAGCCAAGTTCTTCCAGCGGGGGTCATCCAAGAGACCCAGTACTTC. This codes for CASSQVLPAGVIQETQYF.

This chain links TRBV12-3 or TRBV12-4 with TRBJ2-3; 12 bases line up with TRBD2. The CDR3 extends over 14 amino acids. The ends lost 11 bases at V and 5 bases at J; junction bases unmatched: 8. The CDR3 spells CAVRLAGEVDTQYF. Here the CDR3 DNA reads TGTGCCGTCAGACTAGCGGGGGAGGTAGATACGCAGTATTTT.

This chain uses TRBV27 with TRBJ2-1; 7 bases are shared with TRBD1. The V segment lost 4 bases and the J segment 3 bases; nucleotides outside the gene matches: 9. CDR1 MNHEY and CDR2 SMNVEV come from the germline V gene (reference sequence). The CDR3 is made up of 16 amino acids. CDR3 protein: CASSSTYRGIYNEQFF. DNA of the CDR3: TGTGCCAGCAGTTCCACCTACAGGGGCATCTACAATGAGCAGTTCTTC.

The sample holds one count of this clonotype. No conserved phenylalanine or tryptophan ends this CDR3, so it is likely a read error. The V gene is TRBV20-1, the J gene TRBJ1-5, with D hard to call. The germline V gene encodes CDR1 DFQATT and CDR2 SNEGSKA (reference sequence). The CDR3 has 13 residues. V was cut by 5 bases and J by 1 base, with 9 bases left in between. The CDR3 DNA follows: TGCAGTGCTCCGGCTGGAAGCAATCAGCCCCAGCATGTT. Its translation: CSAPAGSNQPQHV.

The chain has TRBV9 and TRBJ2-3; 8 nucleotides line up with TRBD2. Germline V gene data show CDR1 as SGDLS and CDR2 as YYNGEE. CDR3 length: 16 amino acids. J was trimmed by 6 bases and V by 0 bases; bases with no gene match: 9. The CDR3 DNA sequence: TGTGCCAGCAGCGTAGGAATCGGGGGGGCCTCCGATACGCAGTATTTT. Its protein product is CASSVGIGGASDTQYF.

CDR3 DNA: TGTGCCAGCAGCTTTGAGGGGAAGGACGAGCAGTACTTC. Its translation: CASSFEGKDEQYF. The chain is built from TRBV12-1 and TRBJ2-7; the table calls TRBD1, which could not be checked here. TRBV12-1 is a listed pseudogene. This CDR3 has 13 amino acids.

This clonotype was found a few times. The genes are TRBV6-1 and TRBJ2-1; TRBD2 matches 11 bases. The germline V gene has CDR1 MNHNS and CDR2 SASEGT. The J segment lost 7 bases and the V segment lost 4 bases, leaving 9 bases of the junction unmatched. CDR3 length: 16 residues. CDR3 loop: CASSALAGGPLNEQFF. CDR3 DNA sequence: TGTGCCAGCAGTGCGTTAGCGGGGGGGCCTTTGAATGAGCAGTTCTTC.

The chain is built from TRBV20-1 and TRBJ1-1; a possible D gene is TRBD1 (5 bases). This CDR3 is 12 amino acids long. Trimming cost V 0 bases and J 11 bases, with 13 bases left between them. Germline values: CDR1 DFQATT, CDR2 SNEGSKA (reference sequence). CDR3 bases: TGCAGTGCTAGAGATCCTAGGGGTCGGGCTTTCTTT. Translation: CSARDPRGRAFF.

The gene calls are TRBV7-2 and TRBJ2-1; perhaps TRBD2 as D (5 bases). Looked up from germline, CDR1 is SGHTA and CDR2 is FQGNSA. The CDR3 contains 16 residues. V was trimmed by 5 bases and J by 1 base, leaving 15 bases between them. The CDR3 DNA reads as TGTGCCAGCAGCAAAAATCCGGGGATTTCCTACAATGAGCAGTTCTTC. Translation: CASSKNPGISYNEQFF.

This clonotype occurred a few times. V and J are TRBV27 and TRBJ2-1; tentatively, D is TRBD2 (7 bases). Germline lookup yields CDR1 MNHEY and CDR2 SMNVEV (reference sequence). Trimming took off 4 bases at V and 7 bases at J, with 20 bases between the two ends. The CDR3 extends over 16 amino acids. CDR3 amino acids: CASSSPSRGAGNEQFF. The CDR3 DNA sequence: TGTGCCAGCAGTTCACCGTCTCGGGGGGCCGGGAATGAGCAGTTCTTC.

The chain uses TRBV5-5 and TRBJ1-1; 7 nucleotides align to TRBD1. CDR1 SGHKS and CDR2 YYEKEE come from the germline V gene (reference sequence). This CDR3 contains 15 residues. Trimming removed 4 bases from V and 4 bases from J; junction bases left unmatched: 10. The CDR3 loop reads CASSRDEGAGTEAFF. The CDR3 DNA follows: TGTGCCAGCAGCCGGGATGAGGGGGCGGGCACTGAAGCTTTCTTT.

In DNA form, the CDR3 reads TGCAGCGGTCACCGGGGGAGCGGTGAAGCTTTCTTT. Its protein product is CSGHRGSGEAFF. The chain recombines TRBV29-1 with TRBJ1-1; D possibly corresponds to TRBD1 (5 bases). The CDR3 extends over 12 amino acids. CDR1 is SQVTM, CDR2 ANQGSEA, per germline. V was trimmed by 7 bases and J by 7 bases, leaving 16 bases between them.

The V gene is TRBV4-2, the J gene TRBJ1-2; D not certain. CDR1 LGHNA and CDR2 YNFKEQ come from the germline V gene. This CDR3 comprises 15 residues. Trimming shortened V by 0 bases and J by 4 bases, and 12 bases separated the two germline ends. This chain's CDR3 is CASSQDLESSYGYTF. The CDR3 nucleotides read TGTGCCAGCAGCCAAGATCTCGAAAGTAGCTATGGCTACACCTTC.

J is TRBJ2-1 and V is TRBV6-2 or TRBV6-3, with 10 bases lining up with TRBD2. CDR1 is MNHEY, CDR2 SVGEGT, per germline. The CDR3 loop spans 14 amino acids. J was trimmed by 7 bases and V by 3 bases; bases with no gene match: 3. CDR3 nucleotides: TGTGCCAGCAGTTATGGGACTAGCGTAAATGAGCAGTTCTTC. Protein product: CASSYGTSVNEQFF.

This clonotype was counted only a few times. The chain uses TRBV10-3 and TRBJ1-2, with D perhaps matching TRBD1 (6 bases). There are 15 residues in the CDR3. V was shortened by 5 bases and J by 0 bases, with 13 bases between the two germline ends. Germline-derived CDR1 and CDR2 are ENHRY and SYGVKD. CDR3 sequence (DNA): TGTGCCATCAGTACGACAGGTGATCCTAACTATGGCTACACCTTC. Translating it yields CAISTTGDPNYGYTF.

The rearrangement uses TRBV2 and TRBJ1-1, with D possibly being TRBD1 (5 bases). V was cut by 5 bases and J by 6 bases, with 13 bases left in between. This CDR3 has 13 amino acids. In germline, CDR1 is SNHLY, CDR2 FYNNEI. The CDR3 is CASSCYPTAEAFF. The DNA of the CDR3 is TGTGCCAGCAGTTGCTACCCGACAGCTGAAGCTTTCTTT.

Of note for this clonotype: As the CDR3 is not closed by the conserved phenylalanine or tryptophan, this likely results from a read error. This chain connects TRBV6-2 or TRBV6-3 to TRBJ2-3; D is perhaps TRBD1 or TRBD2 (5 bases each). Germline V gene sequence: CDR1 MNHEY, CDR2 SVGEGT. V was clipped by 6 bases and J by 0 bases, with 13 bases between them. The CDR3 runs to 15 residues. CDR3 sequence (DNA): TGTGCCAGCAGACCTTCGGGGCAAAGCACAGATACGCAGTATTTG. As protein: CASRPSGQSTDTQYL.

In its sample, this clonotype was seen once. The V call is TRBV7-2, the J call TRBJ2-3, with 9 bases matching TRBD1. The CDR3 runs to 17 residues. The ends lost 1 base at V and 7 bases at J; junction bases unmatched: 12. The germline gives CDR1 SGHTA, CDR2 FQGNSA. This CDR3 is CASSLGLRTGDSYTQYF. The DNA of the CDR3 is TGTGCCAGCAGCTTAGGGTTGAGGACAGGGGACTCGTATACGCAGTATTTT.

This clonotype was detected a few times. This rearrangement joins TRBV7-3 to TRBJ2-5; the D gene is possibly TRBD2 (5 bases). Trimming cost V 3 bases and J 5 bases, with 10 bases left between them. The CDR3 length is 13 residues. Germline lookup yields CDR1 SGHTA and CDR2 FQGTGA. For the CDR3, the DNA is TGTGCCAGCAGCTTTCGGGGAATGGAGACCCAGTACTTC. This codes for CASSFRGMETQYF.

The chain recombines TRBV2 with TRBJ2-4, with 11 nucleotides matching TRBD2. The end of the DNA aligns better with TRBJ2-7, so the J call may be wrong. Germline V gives CDR1 SNHLY, CDR2 FYNNEI. The CDR3 is made up of 17 amino acids. Here the CDR3 reads CASSTYLAGGLSYEQYF. In DNA, the CDR3 is TGTGCCAGCAGCACGTACCTAGCGGGGGGACTCTCCTACGAGCAGTACTTC.

At least ten counts were recorded for this clonotype. V usage is TRBV3-1 and J usage is TRBJ2-7, with 10 positions matching TRBD2. V shed 4 bases and J 1 base; nucleotides not matched to a gene: 1. The germline V gene encodes CDR1 LGHDT and CDR2 YNNKEL (reference sequence). CDR3 length equals 14 residues. The CDR3 DNA reads TGTGCCAGCAGCCCACTAGCGGGGTCCTACGAGCAGTACTTC. This translates into CASSPLAGSYEQYF.

Only a few counts were recorded for this clonotype. This chain links TRBV6-5 with TRBJ1-2; D is uncertain. The CDR3 is made up of 14 amino acids. Trimming took off 2 bases at V and 2 bases at J, with 9 bases between the two ends. Germline V gene lookup returns CDR1 MNHEY and CDR2 SVGAGI. Here the CDR3 DNA reads TGTGCCAGCAGTTACGACGGAGGGAACTATGGCTACACCTTC. Translating it yields CASSYDGGNYGYTF.

This clonotype was seen a handful of times. The chain joins TRBV12-3 or TRBV12-4 to TRBJ1-2; perhaps TRBD1 as D (5 bases). The CDR3 loop spans 14 amino acids. V was cut by 2 bases and J by 8 bases, with 15 bases left in between. CDR3: CASSLKRGAMGYTF. DNA for the CDR3: TGTGCCAGCAGTTTAAAAAGGGGCGCGATGGGCTACACCTTC.

This clonotype occurred a few times. The chain employs TRBV7-6 and TRBJ2-1; the match to TRBD2 covers 10 bases. This CDR3 has 15 amino acids. Germline CDR1 and CDR2: SGHVS and FNYEAQ. After removal of 2 bases from V and 9 bases from J, the junction contained 7 bases not matched to a gene. The CDR3 sequence: CASSLSTSGVIEQFF. The DNA of the CDR3 is TGTGCCAGCAGCTTATCTACTAGCGGGGTCATTGAGCAGTTCTTC.

The chain has TRBV7-2 and TRBJ1-2; 9 nucleotides match TRBD1. The V gene end was trimmed by 6 bases and the J gene end by 4 bases; junction bases not matched to a gene: 9. Germline CDR1 and CDR2: SGHTA and FQGNSA. The CDR3 totals 15 residues. The CDR3 coding sequence is TGTGCCAGCAGTACTAGGACAGGGGACCGCTATGGCTACACCTTC. Protein sequence: CASSTRTGDRYGYTF.

This clonotype was seen only a few times. The genes are TRBV9 and TRBJ2-1; no clear D. V lost 4 bases to trimming and J lost 2 bases, with 19 bases between them. This CDR3 comprises 17 residues. CDR1 is SGDLS and CDR2 is YYNGEE in the germline V gene. CDR3 in DNA: TGTGCCAGCAGCTGGCGAGACTTCTCTCCAGCCTACAATGAGCAGTTCTTC. Residues: CASSWRDFSPAYNEQFF.

This rearrangement joins TRBV5-1 to TRBJ2-1; TRBD1 agrees at 7 bases. V gave up 4 bases and J gave up 2 bases; unmatched junction bases: 9. The CDR3 length is 16 residues. Germline assignment: CDR1 SGHRS and CDR2 YFSETQ. The CDR3 coding sequence is TGCGCCAGCAGCCTCAATACAGGGGTGACCTACAATGAGCAGTTCTTC. It codes for CASSLNTGVTYNEQFF. Variable domain in full (rest from reference TRBV5-1 and TRBJ2-1): KAGVTQTPRYLIKTRGQQVTLSCSPISGHRSVSWYQQTPGQGLQFLFEYFSETQRNKGNFPGRFSGRQFSNSRSEMNVSTLELGDSALYLCASSLNTGVTYNEQFFGPGTRLTVL.

The rearrangement joins TRBV9 to TRBJ2-1; 8 bases match TRBD2. Trimming removed 4 bases from V and 3 bases from J; junction bases left unmatched: 6. This CDR3 has 15 residues. Germline V gives CDR1 SGDLS, CDR2 YYNGEE. The CDR3 DNA follows: TGTGCCAGCAGCCCGGGACTAGAAAACTACAATGAGCAGTTCTTC. It is translated as CASSPGLENYNEQFF.

The J gene is TRBJ2-7, the V gene TRBV15; D may be TRBD1 or TRBD2 (5 bases each). Trimming shortened V by 3 bases and J by 7 bases, and 16 bases separated the two germline ends. The CDR3 is 14 residues long. Germline-derived CDR1 and CDR2 are LNHNV and YYDKDF (reference sequence). This chain's CDR3 is CATSSPSLGVEQYF. DNA of the CDR3: TGTGCCACCAGCAGCCCTTCCCTGGGGGTGGAGCAGTACTTC.